This passage covers 24 T cell receptor beta chains from one sample sequenced in a study of OX40 agonist ivuxolimab in advanced cancers. The method was immunoSEQ multiplex PCR; TCRdb's version includes in-frame clones alone and lacks a portion of them. The sample has about 72,000 clones, around 89% seen once. Sequenced here: CD4+ or CD8+ T cells sorted from blood, sampled in a trial of the OX40 agonist ivuxolimab. The receptors were gathered from an adult with an advanced solid tumor such as melanoma, head and neck, liver or kidney cancer.

The chain employs TRBV18 and TRBJ1-1; D is uncertain. The V and J ends lost 3 bases and 5 bases respectively, with 7 bases between them. From germline, CDR1 is KGHSH and CDR2 LQKENI. The CDR3 runs 12 residues. Written as DNA, the CDR3 is TGTGCCAGCTCACCCCTGAGGACTGAAGCTTTCTTT. This translates into CASSPLRTEAFF. The full variable domain, in which reference TRBV18 and TRBJ1-1 provide the parts outside the CDR3, is NAGVMQNPRHLVRRRGQEARLRCSPMKGHSHVYWYRQLPEEGLKFMVYLQKENIIDESGMPKERFSAEFPKEGPSILRIQQVVRGDSAAYFCASSPLRTEAFFGQGTRLTVV.

This rearrangement joins TRBV7-2 to TRBJ2-1; D tentatively reads TRBD1 or TRBD2 (5 bases each). In germline, CDR1 is SGHTA, CDR2 FQGNSA. The CDR3 runs to 12 residues. Trimming shortened V by 4 bases and J by 10 bases, and 11 bases separated the two germline ends. CDR3 in DNA: TGTGCCAGCAGCTGGGGGAAGGGGGAGCAGTTCTTC. It encodes CASSWGKGEQFF.

In this sample, this clone turned up a few times. This rearrangement joins TRBV9 to TRBJ1-1; D unclear. Germline V gene data show CDR1 as SGDLS and CDR2 as YYNGEE. The CDR3 sequence is 14 residues long. Trimming cost V 4 bases and J 4 bases, with 14 bases left between them. CDR3 DNA sequence: TGTGCCAGCAGCCCTCGGGAGGAAGGCACTGAAGCTTTCTTT. Its translation: CASSPREEGTEAFF.

This chain connects TRBV27 to TRBJ2-2; D is perhaps TRBD1 or TRBD2 (5 bases each). CDR3 size: 14 residues. Germline CDR1 and CDR2: MNHEY and SMNVEV (reference sequence). V was pared by 8 bases and J by 5 bases, with 15 bases between. The CDR3 coding sequence is TGTGCCAGCCGGGACCTGCTTAGGACCGGGGAGCTGTTTTTT. This encodes CASRDLLRTGELFF.

The chain's CDR3 is CATGLSAGANVLTF. In DNA form, the CDR3 reads TGTGCCACGGGACTATCCGCAGGGGCCAACGTCCTGACTTTC. The V call is TRBV10-3, the J call TRBJ2-6, with 7 bases fitting TRBD2. There are 14 residues in the CDR3. J lost 4 bases, V lost 10 bases, and 7 bases had no gene match. The V gene's germline CDR1 is ENHRY and CDR2 SYGVKD.

The chain couples TRBV28 to TRBJ2-3; TRBD2 is a possible D gene (6 bases). V lost 5 bases and J lost 1, with 13 bases in between. The germline V gene has CDR1 MDHEN and CDR2 SYDVKM. The length of the CDR3 is 15 residues. CDR3 protein: CASSPMGLRTDTQYF. CDR3 DNA: TGTGCCAGCAGTCCGATGGGACTTCGCACAGATACGCAGTATTTT.

The chain recombines TRBV27 with TRBJ2-7, with D maybe TRBD2 (5 bases). V dropped 5 bases and J dropped 2 bases, with 16 bases sitting between them. The CDR3 is 15 amino acids. The germline gives CDR1 MNHEY, CDR2 SMNVEV (reference sequence). The CDR3 DNA reads as TGTGCCAGCAGTCTCGAGAGGGATACAGCCTACGAGCAGTACTTC. Translating gives CASSLERDTAYEQYF.

The sample holds one count of this clone. The gene calls are TRBV19 and TRBJ1-2, with a possible D match to TRBD1 (5 bases). V lost 3 bases, J lost 2 bases, and 10 bases lay in between. Germline V gives CDR1 LNHDA, CDR2 SQIVND (reference sequence). This CDR3 comprises 14 residues. For the CDR3, the DNA is TGTGCCAGTAGTATCAGGGTAAACAACTATGGCTACACCTTC. It specifies CASSIRVNNYGYTF.

The chain is built from TRBV7-8 and TRBJ1-3, with 7 bases aligning to TRBD1. The J segment lost 4 bases and the V segment lost 8 bases, leaving 8 bases of the junction unmatched. Germline values: CDR1 SGHVS, CDR2 FQNEAQ. This CDR3 spans 14 amino acids. The CDR3 region is CASYKDRFGNTIYF. The CDR3 nucleotides are TGTGCCAGCTACAAGGACAGGTTCGGAAACACCATATATTTT.

This clone was detected only a few times. The J gene is TRBJ1-6, the V gene TRBV4-2; no clear D gene. Germline V CDR1 and CDR2: LGHNA, YNFKEQ. The CDR3 loop spans 13 amino acids. V was pared by 0 bases and J by 14 bases, with 11 bases between. CDR3 nucleotides: TGTGCCAGCAGCCAAGATCTTCTCGGAACCCTCCACTTT. Encoded protein: CASSQDLLGTLHF.

The chain uses TRBV7-2 and TRBJ2-1; 10 positions match TRBD2. The CDR3 spans 16 residues. V lost 1 base, J lost 8 bases, and 8 bases stayed unmatched. Per the germline V gene, CDR1 is SGHTA and CDR2 is FQGNSA. CDR3 region: CASSLGASGGADEQFF. Here the CDR3 DNA reads TGTGCCAGCAGCTTAGGGGCTAGCGGGGGAGCCGATGAGCAGTTCTTC. Variable domain in full (rest from reference TRBV7-2 and TRBJ2-1): GAGVSQSPSNKVTEKGKDVELRCDPISGHTALYWYRQSLGQGLEFLIYFQGNSAPDKSGLPSDRFSAERTGGSVSTLTIQRTQQEDSAVYLCASSLGASGGADEQFFGPGTRLTVL.

V usage is TRBV28 and J usage is TRBJ1-2; D call uncertain. Trimming stripped 7 bases from V and 6 bases from J, with 21 bases between. Germline lookup yields CDR1 MDHEN and CDR2 SYDVKM. CDR3 length: 15 residues. DNA of the CDR3: TGTGCCAGCACCTCGGAACCCGGCCTACGCGATGGCTACACCTTC. Its translation: CASTSEPGLRDGYTF.

This chain links TRBV14 with TRBJ1-1; TRBD1 agrees at 8 bases. The CDR3 totals 15 residues. The V and J ends lost 1 base and 5 bases, in that order; junction bases with no gene match: 6. CDR1 and CDR2 from the germline V gene are SGHDN and FVKESK. The DNA for the CDR3 is TGTGCCAGCAGCCAAGTGACAGGGGCCGCGACTGAAGCTTTCTTT. Translating gives CASSQVTGAATEAFF.

CDR3 region: CASSYSMSGRGSIQYF. Here the CDR3 DNA reads TGTGCCAGCAGTTACTCGATGTCTGGTCGCGGGAGCATTCAGTACTTC. The V gene is TRBV6-6, the J gene TRBJ2-4; 7 bases fit TRBD2. V gave up 0 bases and J gave up 9 bases; unmatched junction bases: 11. CDR1 is MNHNY and CDR2 is SVGAGI in the germline V gene (reference sequence). This CDR3 is 16 amino acids long.

The V call is TRBV7-2, the J call TRBJ1-2; maybe TRBD1 (5 bases). V dropped 7 bases and J dropped 7 bases, with 19 bases sitting between them. CDR1 and CDR2 (germline): SGHTA, FQGNSA. The CDR3 is 14 residues long. The CDR3 nucleotides are TGTGCCAGCACCACGGGGCAGCCTGGGTTTGGCTACACCTTC. It encodes CASTTGQPGFGYTF.

V gene TRBV28 combines with J gene TRBJ2-7, with D possibly matching TRBD1 (6 bases). The V and J ends lost 7 bases and 5 bases respectively, with 12 bases between them. Germline lookup yields CDR1 MDHEN and CDR2 SYDVKM. The CDR3 consists of 12 residues. The CDR3 loop reads CASTPRGNEQYF. The CDR3 DNA reads TGTGCCAGCACCCCCAGGGGAAACGAGCAGTACTTC.

The V call is TRBV21-1, the J call TRBJ2-7; TRBD1 is the table's D call and was not checked against the DNA. TRBV21-1 is labeled a pseudogene. The CDR3 has 14 amino acids. CDR3 sequence reads: CASSLSRDSYEQYF. The CDR3 DNA follows: TGTGCCAGCAGCCTTTCCCGGGACAGCTACGAGCAGTACTTC.

The V and J genes are TRBV15 and TRBJ2-7, with D unresolved. The CDR3 has 15 residues. Germline CDR1 reads LNHNV; CDR2 reads YYDKDF (reference sequence). Trimming pared 0 bases from V and 3 bases from J, leaving 12 bases between. In DNA form, the CDR3 reads TGTGCCACCAGCAGAGAGGCGACGCCAGACTACGAGCAGTACTTC. It is translated as CATSREATPDYEQYF.

This clone has a handful of counts. The V gene is TRBV30, the J gene TRBJ2-7; 7 bases are shared with TRBD2. The length of the CDR3 is 12 residues. Losses at the gene ends were 5 bases for V and 4 bases for J; bases not matched to a gene: 5. Germline loops: CDR1 GTSNPN, CDR2 SVGIG (reference sequence). The CDR3 region is CAWGLGGYEQYF. DNA of the CDR3: TGTGCCTGGGGCCTCGGGGGGTACGAGCAGTACTTC.

The V gene is TRBV28, the J gene TRBJ2-1; 8 bases align to TRBD2. Germline trimming cut 9 bases from V and 3 bases from J; bases unmatched to any gene: 19. Per germline, CDR1 MDHEN and CDR2 SYDVKM. The CDR3 contains 18 residues. The CDR3 nucleotides read TGTGCCAGTTCCGCGGGACTAACTAGCGGACACATCTACAATGAGCAGTTCTTC. Residues: CASSAGLTSGHIYNEQFF.

The chain carries TRBV2 and TRBJ2-1, with 11 bases lining up with TRBD2. The V gene's germline CDR1 is SNHLY and CDR2 FYNNEI. This CDR3 comprises 15 residues. V shed 6 bases and J 5 bases; nucleotides not matched to a gene: 6. The CDR3 reads CASSAFSGRDNEQFF. The DNA of the CDR3 is TGTGCCAGCAGCGCGTTTAGCGGGAGGGACAATGAGCAGTTCTTC. Using reference TRBV2 and TRBJ2-1 for the parts outside the CDR3, the full variable domain is EPEVTQTPSHQVTQMGQEVILRCVPISNHLYFYWYRQILGQKVEFLVSFYNNEISEKSEIFDDQFSVERPDGSNFTLKIRSTKLEDSAMYFCASSAFSGRDNEQFFGPGTRLTVL.

The chain uses TRBV18 and TRBJ1-2, with no clear D. CDR1 and CDR2 from the germline V gene are KGHSH and LQKENI. V was shortened by 3 bases and J by 4 bases, with 9 bases between the two germline ends. This CDR3 comprises 13 residues. DNA of the CDR3: TGTGCCAGCTCACCTGACGGGGTCTATGGCTACACCTTC. This sequence encodes CASSPDGVYGYTF.

This chain joins TRBV30 and TRBJ2-5, with a tentative D call TRBD1 (9 bases). There are 15 residues in the CDR3. Germline CDR1 and CDR2: GTSNPN and SVGIG (reference sequence). Trimming took off 4 bases at V and 1 base at J, with 16 bases between the two ends. For the CDR3, the DNA is TGTGCCTGGAACAGGGGGCGGGGGGTCCAAGAGACCCAGTACTTC. It yields the protein CAWNRGRGVQETQYF.

The chain employs TRBV20-1 and TRBJ2-1; D not resolved. The CDR3 extends over 11 amino acids. Per germline, CDR1 DFQATT and CDR2 SNEGSKA (reference sequence). V lost 1 base and J lost 10, with 8 bases in between. The CDR3 sequence is CSARVQREQFF. The CDR3 nucleotides are TGCAGTGCTAGAGTCCAGAGGGAGCAGTTCTTC.